Shown below are 8 T cell receptor beta chains from a single sample sequenced in a study of T cell responses to AZD1222 COVID-19 vaccine. Libraries were prepared by immunoSEQ multiplex PCR; TCRdb keeps only in-frame clonotypes and omits some of them. Seen here are roughly 70,000 clones, about 88% observed once, and the top ten hold about 5%. The source material was peripheral blood, sampled 28 days after the second dose of the MenACWY control vaccine. All receptors derive from an adult who received the MenACWY meningococcal vaccine as a control.

V and J are TRBV19 and TRBJ1-1; D call uncertain. Germline assignment: CDR1 LNHDA and CDR2 SQIVND (reference sequence). The CDR3 length is 14 residues. The germline V and J ends were trimmed by 1 base and 10 bases, with 16 bases remaining between them. The CDR3 reads CASSIGMVGYGAFF. Written as DNA, the CDR3 is TGTGCCAGTAGTATAGGCATGGTGGGATATGGAGCTTTCTTT.

The CDR3 is CASRTGQGTSPLHF. The CDR3, as DNA: TGTGCCAGTAGAACGGGACAGGGAACTTCACCCCTCCACTTT. The genes are TRBV19 and TRBJ1-6; 9 nucleotides align to TRBD1. Unmatched junction bases numbered 6, after V lost 6 bases and J lost 9 bases. This CDR3 region has 14 residues. Germline CDR1 LNHDA, CDR2 SQIVND (reference sequence).

This chain uses TRBV15 with TRBJ1-2, with 7 bases identical to TRBD1. The CDR3 covers 13 residues. CDR1 and CDR2 from the germline V gene are LNHNV and YYDKDF (reference sequence). The V and J ends lost 5 bases and 2 bases, in that order; junction bases with no gene match: 2. The CDR3 sequence is CATSDRVNYGYTF. The CDR3 coding sequence is TGTGCCACCAGCGACAGGGTGAACTATGGCTACACCTTC.

The chain recombines TRBV20-1 with TRBJ1-2, with a tentative D call TRBD1 (6 bases). The V and J ends lost 2 bases and 8 bases respectively, with 9 bases between them. The CDR3 is made up of 11 amino acids. Germline V gene sequence: CDR1 DFQATT, CDR2 SNEGSKA (reference sequence). Here the CDR3 reads CSARQGQGYTF. Here the CDR3 DNA reads TGCAGTGCTAGACAGGGGCAGGGCTACACCTTC.

This clone was seen just once. The rearrangement uses TRBV11-2 and TRBJ1-4, with 9 bases matching TRBD1. V lost 3 bases to trimming and J lost 8 bases; unmatched junction nucleotides: 7. CDR1 SGHAT and CDR2 FQNNGV come from the germline V gene. This CDR3 has 15 amino acids. This CDR3 reads CASSLGDRVREKLFF. CDR3 bases: TGTGCCAGCAGCTTGGGGGACAGGGTCAGGGAAAAACTGTTTTTT.

The chain combines TRBV27 with TRBJ1-2; 7 bases align to TRBD1. The CDR3 is made up of 14 amino acids. Germline CDR1 MNHEY, CDR2 SMNVEV (reference sequence). V shed 6 bases and J 4 bases; nucleotides not matched to a gene: 8. The CDR3 loop is CASSALQGIYGYTF. CDR3 nucleotides: TGTGCCAGCAGCGCCCTACAGGGGATCTATGGCTACACCTTC.

V gene TRBV7-2 combines with J gene TRBJ2-1; D is uncertain. Trimming cost V 0 bases and J 0 bases, with 6 bases left between them. CDR3 size: 15 residues. Germline CDR1 SGHTA, CDR2 FQGNSA. CDR3 sequence: CASSLALSSYNEQFF. The CDR3 coding sequence is TGTGCCAGCAGCTTAGCGCTTTCCTCCTACAATGAGCAGTTCTTC.

This clone was counted between two and nine times. This chain links TRBV27 with TRBJ1-1; D is uncertain. Germline V gives CDR1 MNHEY, CDR2 SMNVEV (reference sequence). The CDR3 extends over 13 amino acids. Deletions cut 3 bases from V and 1 base from J, with 6 bases between. CDR3 protein: CASSFRWNTEAFF. The DNA of the CDR3 is TGTGCCAGCAGTTTCCGGTGGAACACTGAAGCTTTCTTT.